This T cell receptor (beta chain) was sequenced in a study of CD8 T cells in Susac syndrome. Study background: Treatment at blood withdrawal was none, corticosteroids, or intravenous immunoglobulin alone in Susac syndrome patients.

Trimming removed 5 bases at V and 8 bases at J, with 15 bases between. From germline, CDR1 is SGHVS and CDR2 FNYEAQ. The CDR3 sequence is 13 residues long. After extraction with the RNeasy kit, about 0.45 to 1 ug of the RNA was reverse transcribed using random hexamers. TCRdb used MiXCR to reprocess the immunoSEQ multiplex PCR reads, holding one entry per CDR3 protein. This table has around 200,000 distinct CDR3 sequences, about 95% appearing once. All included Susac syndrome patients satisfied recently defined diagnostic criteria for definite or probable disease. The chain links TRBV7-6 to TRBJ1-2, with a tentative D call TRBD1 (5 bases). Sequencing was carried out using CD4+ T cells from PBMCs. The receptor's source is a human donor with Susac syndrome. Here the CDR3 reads CASSRQGPRGYTF. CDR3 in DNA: TGTGCCAGCAGCCGTCAGGGCCCCCGGGGCTACACCTTC.